This T cell receptor (beta chain) is drawn from a study of lymphopenia after photon versus proton radiotherapy. Study conclusions and caveats: Proton therapy kept repertoires fairly stable, unlike photons, which gained effector/memory cells. After lymphocyte nadir, photon-treated repertoires showed oligoclonal expansion, especially CD8+ Temra.

Assay: immunoSEQ multiplex PCR; the TCRdb copy retains only in-frame clones and omits some. In the table there are about 160,000 clones, about 88% of which are singletons. This clone was picked up one time. Its target is not known. The germline gives CDR1 SEHNR, CDR2 FQNEAQ (reference sequence). The CDR3 has 14 residues. The V and J ends lost 5 bases and 5 bases, in that order; junction bases with no gene match: 4. The clonotype originates from a man in his fifties or sixties with gastric cancer. V is TRBV7-9 and J is TRBJ2-5; 11 nucleotides line up with TRBD1. Sequenced material: peripheral blood, taken from a patient treated with photon-based radiotherapy. The CDR3 is CASSRTGGVETQYF. The CDR3 DNA sequence: TGTGCCAGCAGCCGGACAGGGGGCGTGGAGACCCAGTACTTC.